This entry describes one T cell receptor (beta chain). What it binds is unknown. Samples were taken several times over chemoradiotherapy. Repertoires were generated with immunoSEQ multiplex PCR, while TCRdb's copy carries only in-frame clones and drops some. The sample consists of just under 6,000 clones, approximately 73% of them appearing once. Germline CDR1 and CDR2: SGHRS and YFSETQ. V lost 3 bases and J lost 1; bases outside the gene matches: 8. The CDR3 has 16 residues. This sample is drawn from a study of chemoradiotherapy in HPV16-positive cancers. Findings and caveats of the study: Better recurrence-free survival went with HPV-responsive T-cell expansion in HPV16-positive patients. The functional HPV-specific definition rests on just a couple of HPV16-positive patients. Non-HPV-specific T cells did not expand in tumors during treatment, whereas candidate HPV-specific clones and E7-related motifs did.

V gene TRBV5-1 combines with J gene TRBJ1-1; TRBD1 agrees at 8 bases. This material was obtained from a patient who underwent chemoradiotherapy. The TCR sequence derives from a human donor with HPV-associated anogenital cancer. The CDR3 DNA reads as TGCGCCAGCAGCTCCCTTCCCGGGACAGGGAACACTGAAGCTTTCTTT. This gives the protein CASSSLPGTGNTEAFF.